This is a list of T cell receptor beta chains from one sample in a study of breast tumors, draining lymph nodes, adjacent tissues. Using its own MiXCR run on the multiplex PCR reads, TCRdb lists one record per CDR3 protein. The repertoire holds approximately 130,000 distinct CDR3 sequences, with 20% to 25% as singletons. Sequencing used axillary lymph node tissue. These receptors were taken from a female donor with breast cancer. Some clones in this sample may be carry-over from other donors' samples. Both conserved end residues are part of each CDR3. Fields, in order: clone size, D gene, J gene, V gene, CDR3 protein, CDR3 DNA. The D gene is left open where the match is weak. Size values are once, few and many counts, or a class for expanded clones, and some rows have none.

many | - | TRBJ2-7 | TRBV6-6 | CASSYGSGSYEQYF | TGTGCCAGCAGTTACGGGTCAGGAAGCTACGAGCAGTACTTC
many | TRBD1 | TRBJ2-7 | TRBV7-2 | CASSLVRTGGRYEQYF | TGTGCCAGCAGCTTAGTACGGACAGGGGGCCGATACGAGCAGTACTTC
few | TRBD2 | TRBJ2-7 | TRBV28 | CASSPIGRLAGDYEQYF | TGTGCCAGCAGTCCTATTGGGCGACTAGCGGGAGACTACGAGCAGTACTTC
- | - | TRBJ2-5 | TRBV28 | CASSFWPSRGEETQYF | TGTGCCAGCAGTTTCTGGCCGAGCAGGGGAGAAGAGACCCAGTACTTC
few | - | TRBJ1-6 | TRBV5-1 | CASSLAGTTYNSSLHF | TGCGCCAGCAGCTTGGCCGGGACAACTTATAATTCATCCCTCCACTTT
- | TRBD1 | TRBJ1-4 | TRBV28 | CASYTGAVGEKLFF | TGTGCCAGTTATACAGGGGCGGTTGGTGAAAAACTGTTTTTT
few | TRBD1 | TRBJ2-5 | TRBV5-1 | CASSFGQGEGETQYF | TGCGCCAGCAGCTTCGGACAGGGGGAAGGGGAGACCCAGTACTTC
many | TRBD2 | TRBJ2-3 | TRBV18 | CASFSKREGPDTQYF | TGTGCCAGCTTTTCTAAGCGGGAGGGCCCAGATACGCAGTATTTT
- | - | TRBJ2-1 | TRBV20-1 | CSARVSGMGVDEQFF | TGCAGTGCTAGAGTGTCAGGAATGGGGGTCGATGAGCAGTTCTTC
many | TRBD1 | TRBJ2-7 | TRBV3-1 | CASSRDSPYEQYF | TGTGCCAGCAGTCGGGACAGCCCCTACGAGCAGTACTTC
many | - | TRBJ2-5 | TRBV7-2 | CASSGRLGGETQYF | TGTGCCAGCAGCGGCAGACTAGGCGGAGAGACCCAGTACTTC
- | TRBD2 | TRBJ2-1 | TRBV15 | CATSRVREKRNEQFF | TGTGCCACCAGCAGAGTGCGGGAGAAGAGAAATGAGCAGTTCTTC
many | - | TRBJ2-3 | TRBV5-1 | CASGRESLSTDTQYF | TGCGCCAGCGGCAGGGAGTCCCTTAGCACAGATACGCAGTATTTT
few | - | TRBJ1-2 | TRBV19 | CASSIGEAGGYTF | TGTGCCAGTAGTATCGGCGAGGCTGGTGGCTACACCTTC
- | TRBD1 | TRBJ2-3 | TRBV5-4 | CASRRDSRGSSTDTQYF | TGTGCCAGCCGTAGGGACAGTAGAGGTTCTAGCACAGATACGCAGTATTTT
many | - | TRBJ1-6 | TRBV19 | CASSPPGAPLHF | TGTGCCAGTAGTCCTCCAGGGGCACCCCTCCACTTT
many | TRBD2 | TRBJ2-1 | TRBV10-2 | CASKTASGDRKYNEQFF | TGCGCCAGCAAAACGGCTAGCGGGGATAGAAAGTACAATGAGCAGTTCTTC
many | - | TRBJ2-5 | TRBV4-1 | CASSQDRGKETQYF | TGCGCCAGCAGCCAAGATCGCGGGAAAGAGACCCAGTACTTC
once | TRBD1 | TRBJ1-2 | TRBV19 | CASSMRTGGFYGYTF | TGTGCCAGTAGTATGCGAACAGGGGGGTTCTATGGCTACACCTTC
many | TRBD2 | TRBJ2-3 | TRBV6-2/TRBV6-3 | CASKRADSRRGLAGGHTDTQYF | TGTGCCAGCAAGAGAGCGGACTCAAGGAGGGGACTAGCGGGAGGCCACACAGATACGCAGTATTTT
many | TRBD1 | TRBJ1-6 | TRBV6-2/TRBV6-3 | CASRSGTGFESPLHF | TGTGCCAGCAGATCCGGGACAGGGTTCGAGTCACCCCTCCACTTT
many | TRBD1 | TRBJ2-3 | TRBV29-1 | CSVELQGDPQYF | TGCAGCGTTGAACTTCAGGGGGACCCGCAGTATTTT
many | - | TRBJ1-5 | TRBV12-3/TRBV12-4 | CASSFRGVSNQPQHF | TGTGCCAGCAGTTTTAGGGGAGTTAGCAATCAGCCCCAGCATTTT
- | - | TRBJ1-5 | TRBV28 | CASYRGNQPQHF | TGTGCCAGCTACCGGGGCAATCAGCCCCAGCATTTT
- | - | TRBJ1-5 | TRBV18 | CASSLQGLYQPQHF | TGTGCCAGCTCTTTACAGGGACTATACCAGCCCCAGCATTTT
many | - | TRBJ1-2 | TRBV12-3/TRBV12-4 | CASSSRSGYTF | TGTGCCAGCAGTTCCCGGTCTGGCTACACCTTC
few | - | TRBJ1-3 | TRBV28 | CASGGSSGNTIYF | TGTGCCAGCGGGGGCAGCTCTGGAAACACCATATATTTT
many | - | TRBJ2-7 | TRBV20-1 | CSAGQKVGNEQYF | TGCAGTGCGGGGCAGAAGGTCGGGAACGAGCAGTACTTC
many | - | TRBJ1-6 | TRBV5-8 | CASSFRVNNSPLHF | TGTGCCAGCAGCTTCCGGGTTAATAATTCACCCCTCCACTTT
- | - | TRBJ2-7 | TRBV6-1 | CASRRGRGTYYEQYF | TGTGCCAGCAGACGCGGCCGGGGAACTTACTACGAGCAGTACTTC
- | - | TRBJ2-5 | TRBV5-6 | CASSFLMGGTQYF | TGTGCCAGCAGCTTTCTCATGGGAGGGACCCAGTACTTC
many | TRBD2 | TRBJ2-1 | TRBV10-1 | CASSETSGSDEQFF | TGCGCCAGCAGTGAAACTAGCGGGAGCGATGAGCAGTTCTTC
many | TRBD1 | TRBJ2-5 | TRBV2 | CASSTGGAGTQYF | TGTGCCAGCAGTACAGGGGGTGCAGGGACCCAGTACTTC
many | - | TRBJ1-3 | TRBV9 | CASSGGEDGNTIYF | TGTGCCAGCAGCGGGGGGGAAGACGGAAACACCATATATTTT
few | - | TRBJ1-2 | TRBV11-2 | CASSLGTFDYGYTF | TGTGCCAGCAGCTTGGGAACATTCGACTATGGCTACACCTTC
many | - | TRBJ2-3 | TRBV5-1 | CASSLAGATDTQYF | TGCGCCAGCAGCTTGGCGGGAGCCACAGATACGCAGTATTTT
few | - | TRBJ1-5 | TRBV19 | CASTPGGKQGNQPQHF | TGTGCCAGTACCCCGGGGGGGAAGCAGGGCAATCAGCCCCAGCATTTT
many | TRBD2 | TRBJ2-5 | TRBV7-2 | CASSTAGLAGETQYF | TGTGCCAGCAGCACGGCCGGACTAGCAGGGGAGACCCAGTACTTC
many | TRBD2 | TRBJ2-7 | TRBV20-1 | CSASSGHEQYF | TGCAGTGCGAGTAGCGGGCACGAGCAGTACTTC
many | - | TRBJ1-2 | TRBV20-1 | CSAGGWDTGHGYTF | TGCAGTGCCGGCGGGTGGGACACTGGGCACGGCTACACCTTC
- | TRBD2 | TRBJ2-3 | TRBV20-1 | CSALTSGGTDTQYF | TGCAGTGCCCTTACTAGCGGGGGCACAGATACGCAGTATTTT
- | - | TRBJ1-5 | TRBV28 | CASRRQISNQPQHF | TGTGCCAGCAGGAGACAGATTAGCAATCAGCCCCAGCATTTT
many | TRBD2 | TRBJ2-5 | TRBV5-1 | CASSLGMTGGIQETQYF | TGCGCCAGCAGCTTGGGAATGACGGGAGGAATCCAAGAGACCCAGTACTTC
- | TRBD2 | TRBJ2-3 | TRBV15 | CATSRETLAGGGTDTQYF | TGTGCCACCAGCAGAGAAACCCTAGCGGGAGGGGGCACAGATACGCAGTATTTT
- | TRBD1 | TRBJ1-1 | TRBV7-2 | CASSSLQGYTEAFF | TGTGCCAGCAGCTCCCTACAGGGGTACACTGAAGCTTTCTTT
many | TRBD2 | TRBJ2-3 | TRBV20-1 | CSAKREATSGLGDTQYF | TGCAGTGCTAAAAGGGAAGCGACTAGCGGGTTGGGAGATACGCAGTATTTT
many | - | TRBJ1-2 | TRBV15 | CATSRATSDYGYTF | TGTGCCACCAGCAGAGCCACTTCAGACTATGGCTACACCTTC
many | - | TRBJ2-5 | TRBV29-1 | CSVAHSYQETQYF | TGCAGCGTCGCCCACTCCTACCAAGAGACCCAGTACTTC
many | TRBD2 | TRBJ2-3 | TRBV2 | CASSDAGLAGSTDTQYF | TGTGCCAGCAGTGATGCCGGACTAGCGGGGAGCACAGATACGCAGTATTTT
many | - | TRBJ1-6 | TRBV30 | CAWSVRQGDSPLHF | TGTGCCTGGAGTGTAAGGCAGGGAGATTCACCCCTCCACTTT
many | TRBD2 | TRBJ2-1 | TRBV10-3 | CAISEHSSGRRGNGEQFF | TGTGCCATCAGTGAGCATAGCAGCGGGAGGAGGGGCAACGGTGAGCAGTTCTTC
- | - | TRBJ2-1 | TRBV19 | CAGSMRSYNEQFF | TGTGCCGGTAGTATGCGCTCCTACAATGAGCAGTTCTTC
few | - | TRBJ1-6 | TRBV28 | CASRPLDRPNSPLHF | TGTGCCAGCAGACCGCTGGACAGACCTAATTCACCCCTCCACTTT
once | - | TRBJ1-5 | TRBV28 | CASSKTLSNQPQHF | TGTGCCAGCAGCAAGACACTCAGCAATCAGCCCCAGCATTTT